These 20 T cell receptor beta chains were all obtained from the same sample, sequenced in a study of T cells in women clearing cervical HPV infection. Produced via immunoSEQ multiplex PCR; TCRdb's table is partial and in-frame only. Here the sample table reports around 35,000 clones. The specimen was blood buffy coat. These receptors came from a woman between 18 and 70 years old with a cervical HPV16 infection that either progressed to CIN3+ or cleared (not recorded which).

Concerning this clone: The sequenced fragment ends 3 residues before the CDR3 boundary, so the rest is inferred from the germline J gene. V and J are TRBV20-1 and TRBJ2-7; the D gene is possibly TRBD2 (6 bases). Trimming took off 6 bases at V and 4 bases at J, with 22 bases between the two ends. The length of the CDR3 is 15 residues. Germline lookup yields CDR1 DFQATT and CDR2 SNEGSKA (reference sequence). The part of the CDR3 DNA that was read is TGCAGTGCGGGCCAGGGTCCGGGCGGGGAATACGAG. Its protein is CSAGQGPGGEYE. In full, the CDR3 reads CSAGQGPGGEYEQYF.

Concerning this clone: The read terminates 3 residues before the CDR3 end, so the remaining end is supplied by the germline J gene. The chain employs TRBV6-2 or TRBV6-3 and TRBJ2-7; 14 bases map to TRBD2. This CDR3 is built from 13 residues. V trimming: 8 bases; J trimming: 6 bases; junction bases outside the gene matches: 3. From germline, CDR1 is MNHEY and CDR2 SVGEGT. Incomplete CDR3 DNA: TGTGCCAGCCGACTAGCGGGGGGGAGCGAG. Protein sequence: CASRLAGGSE. The CDR3 as a whole reads CASRLAGGSEQYF.

CDR3 sequence: CASSKGQPNQPQHF. Partial CDR3 DNA: TGTGCCAGTAGCAAGGGACAGCCCAATCAGCCC. The rearrangement links TRBV19 to TRBJ1-5; 7 positions agree with TRBD1. The read terminates 3 residues before the CDR3 end, so the remaining end is supplied by the germline J gene. Germline-derived CDR1 and CDR2 are LNHDA and SQIVND (reference sequence). This CDR3 spans 14 amino acids. J gave up 3 bases and V 6 bases, and 5 bases lay outside the gene matches.

Regarding this clone: The read ends 3 residues early relative to the CDR3; the germline J gene fills the gap. The chain has TRBV20-1 and TRBJ1-5, with a possible D match to TRBD1 (6 bases). CDR1 is DFQATT and CDR2 is SNEGSKA in the germline V gene (reference sequence). This CDR3 spans 13 amino acids. The germline V and J ends were trimmed by 7 bases and 8 bases, with 18 bases remaining between them. CDR3: CSGVAGDIEPQHF. CDR3 bases read: TGCAGTGGGGTCGCAGGGGATATTGAGCCC.

Note on this clone: The CDR3 end lies 3 residues beyond the end of the read and is filled in from the germline J gene. The chain combines TRBV14 with TRBJ1-3; 7 bases match TRBD1. Trimming took 4 bases from V and 0 from J; bases not matched to a gene: 9. Germline CDR1 and CDR2: SGHDN and FVKESK. This CDR3 is built from 17 residues. The CDR3 is CASSPGGRLLSGNTIYF. The covered CDR3 bases are TGTGCCAGCAGCCCAGGGGGAAGGCTCCTCTCTGGAAACACC.

As for this clone: The read terminates 3 residues ahead of where the CDR3 ends, so the germline J gene completes it. This chain connects TRBV5-6 to TRBJ1-2; no definite D call. The CDR3 covers 15 residues. Trimming removed 2 bases at V and 2 bases at J, with 13 bases between. Germline CDR1 SGHDT, CDR2 YYEEEE. The part of the CDR3 DNA that was read is TGTGCCAGCAGCTTTGGGCAGAAAACCAACTATGGC. This gives the protein CASSFGQKTNYG. The full CDR3 protein is CASSFGQKTNYGYTF.

Comments on this clone: With the read ending 3 residues before the CDR3 end, the germline J gene is used to fill in that end. The rearrangement links TRBV4-2 to TRBJ2-1, with TRBD1 as a possible D gene (5 bases). The CDR3 runs 19 residues. Germline V gene lookup returns CDR1 LGHNA and CDR2 YNFKEQ. Trimming stripped 1 base from V and 3 bases from J, with 22 bases between. The CDR3 DNA, read in part, is TGTGCCAGCAGCCAAGTCCAAGGAGACGCAGGGCAATACTACAATGAG. Translated, it gives CASSQVQGDAGQYYNE. The CDR3 in its entirety is CASSQVQGDAGQYYNEQFF.

Incomplete CDR3 DNA: TGTGCCAGCAGCTTAGGCGGGGGGGCCGAAACCGGGGAG. It yields the protein CASSLGGGAETGE. The entire CDR3 protein is CASSLGGGAETGELFF. The rearrangement uses TRBV7-3 and TRBJ2-2; 9 bases align to TRBD2. From the germline J gene comes the end of the CDR3, since the read stops 3 residues before it. J was trimmed by 5 bases and V by 2 bases; bases with no gene match: 6. This CDR3 has 16 amino acids. CDR1 SGHTA and CDR2 FQGTGA come from the germline V gene. Looking up the rest from reference TRBV7-3 and TRBJ2-2 gives the full variable domain: GAGVSQTPSNKVTEKGKYVELRCDPISGHTALYWYRQSLGQGPEFLIYFQGTGAADDSGLPNDRFFAVRPEGSVSTLKIQRTERGDSAVYLCASSLGGGAETGELFFGEGSRLTVL.

Notes on this clone: The CDR3 extends 3 residues past the end of the read, so its final part is completed from the germline J gene. V usage is TRBV9 and J usage is TRBJ2-2, with 7 positions matching TRBD2. From germline, CDR1 is SGDLS and CDR2 YYNGEE. CDR3 size: 15 residues. Germline trimming cut 4 bases from V and 4 bases from J; bases unmatched to any gene: 7. Here the CDR3 reads CASSLRTSGTGELFF. Incomplete CDR3 DNA: TGTGCCAGCAGCCTCCGGACTAGTGGCACCGGGGAG. The full variable domain, with the rest looked up from reference TRBV9 and TRBJ2-2, is DSGVTQTPKHLITATGQRVTLRCSPRSGDLSVYWYQQSLDQGLQFLIQYYNGEERAKGNILERFSAQQFPDLHSELNLSSLELGDSALYFCASSLRTSGTGELFFGEGSRLTVL.

Of note for this clone: Read data end 3 residues before the CDR3 end; the end is taken from the germline J gene. The rearrangement joins TRBV30 to TRBJ1-2, with D hard to call. V was shortened by 2 bases and J by 6 bases, with 13 bases between the two germline ends. The CDR3 is made up of 13 amino acids. Germline V lookup: CDR1 GTSNPN, CDR2 SVGIG (reference sequence). CDR3 protein: CAWSWSSKHGYTF. CDR3 bases read: TGTGCCTGGAGTTGGTCCAGTAAACATGGC.

Comment on this clone: The CDR3 extends 3 residues past the end of the read, so its final part is completed from the germline J gene. This chain uses TRBV6-2 or TRBV6-3 with TRBJ1-2; no clear D gene. This CDR3 contains 15 residues. CDR1 is MNHEY, CDR2 SVGEGT, per germline. This CDR3 is CASSPPTSGYNDYTF. The DNA read from the CDR3 is TGTGCCAGCAGCCCCCCGACTAGCGGCTACAATGAC.

A word on this clone: At one of its ends the junction is not consistent with the germline gene, which may arise from a read error. Read data end 3 residues before the CDR3 end; the end is taken from the germline J gene. The V gene is TRBV7-9, the J gene TRBJ1-3, with D hard to call. The CDR3 covers 13 residues. Germline loops: CDR1 SEHNR, CDR2 FQNEAQ (reference sequence). The sequenced part of the CDR3 DNA is TGTGCCAGCAGCTTCGCGCACAGAAACACA. Translating it yields CASSFAHRNT. The entire CDR3 reads CASSFAHRNTIYF.

Details on this clone: The read ends 3 residues before the CDR3 terminus; that terminus is restored from the germline J gene. The chain combines TRBV24-1 with TRBJ1-4; D unresolved. In germline, CDR1 is KGHDR, CDR2 SFDVKD. This CDR3 is built from 15 residues. The ends were cut back, 4 bases at V and 0 bases at J, with 8 bases in the middle. The CDR3 DNA, read in part, is TGTGCCACCAGTGACCACAGCTCAACTAATGAAAAA. Protein product: CATSDHSSTNEK. The entire CDR3 sequence reads CATSDHSSTNEKLFF.

As to this clone: Read sequence stops 3 residues before the CDR3 end, and the germline J gene provides the missing end. The genes are TRBV2 and TRBJ2-7, with D possibly TRBD1 on 5 matching bases. Per germline, CDR1 SNHLY and CDR2 FYNNEI. This CDR3 comprises 13 residues. Between the trimmed V and J ends, which lost 3 bases and 5 bases, there was a span of 11 bases. The sequenced part of the CDR3 DNA is TGTGCCAGCAGTGACCAGGGTATCGACGAG. It encodes CASSDQGIDE. The full CDR3 sequence reads CASSDQGIDEQYF.

A remark on this clone: Read sequence stops 3 residues before the CDR3 end, and the germline J gene provides the missing end. The gene calls are TRBV6-2 or TRBV6-3 and TRBJ2-2; D may be TRBD2 (5 bases). This CDR3 region has 14 residues. Trimming left V 6 bases short and J 0 bases short, with 8 bases between. Germline V gene lookup returns CDR1 MNHEY and CDR2 SVGEGT. The CDR3 region is CASSLLANTGELFF. The DNA read from the CDR3 is TGTGCCAGCAGCTTACTAGCGAACACCGGGGAG.

Notes on this clone: The sequence runs out 3 residues before the end of the CDR3; the remainder is reconstructed from the germline J gene. The V call is TRBV20-1, the J call TRBJ2-5, with unresolved D. Trimming took off 0 bases at V and 0 bases at J, with 14 bases between the two ends. Germline V gene sequence: CDR1 DFQATT, CDR2 SNEGSKA (reference sequence). CDR3 length equals 16 residues. CDR3 sequence reads: CSARDLSGLDQETQYF. The part of the CDR3 DNA that was read is TGCAGTGCTAGAGATCTATCGGGTCTCGACCAAGAGACC.

Concerning this clone itself: Read sequence stops 3 residues before the CDR3 end, and the germline J gene provides the missing end. The rearrangement links TRBV15 to TRBJ2-1; D is perhaps TRBD2 (5 bases). Germline CDR1 is LNHNV and CDR2 is YYDKDF (reference sequence). The CDR3 is made up of 15 amino acids. V lost 0 bases, J lost 0 bases, and 6 bases lay in between. The sequenced part of the CDR3 DNA is TGTGCCACCAGCAGAGATCGGGGCTCCTACAATGAG. As protein: CATSRDRGSYNE. The whole CDR3 protein is CATSRDRGSYNEQFF.

About this clone: Read coverage stops 3 residues before the CDR3 terminus; the germline J gene supplies the remainder. The gene calls are TRBV19 and TRBJ1-1, with a tentative D call TRBD1 (6 bases). CDR3 length: 17 amino acids. The V gene's germline CDR1 is LNHDA and CDR2 SQIVND (reference sequence). Trimming shortened V by 7 bases and J by 3 bases, and 24 bases separated the two germline ends. The CDR3 loop is CASNGYSGEEWDTEAFF. CDR3 bases read: TGTGCCAGTAACGGGTACTCAGGGGAAGAGTGGGACACTGAA.

Comments on this clone: The read terminates 3 residues before the CDR3 end, so the remaining end is supplied by the germline J gene. The chain recombines TRBV2 with TRBJ1-1, with 7 bases fitting TRBD1. The trim removed 6 bases at V and 3 bases at J, leaving 7 bases unmatched. The CDR3 extends over 14 amino acids. Germline values: CDR1 SNHLY, CDR2 FYNNEI. CDR3 DNA (partial): TGTGCCAGCAGAGCAGGGGGAGCCTACACTGAA. Residues: CASRAGGAYTE. The whole CDR3 sequence is CASRAGGAYTEAFF. Full variable domain (outside the CDR3, taken from reference TRBV2 and TRBJ1-1): EPEVTQTPSHQVTQMGQEVILRCVPISNHLYFYWYRQILGQKVEFLVSFYNNEISEKSEIFDDQFSVERPDGSNFTLKIRSTKLEDSAMYFCASRAGGAYTEAFFGQGTRLTVV.

In regard to this clone: With the read ending 3 residues before the CDR3 end, the germline J gene is used to fill in that end. V usage is TRBV6-1 and J usage is TRBJ2-7; possibly TRBD1 for D (6 bases). Trimming removed 2 bases at V and 4 bases at J, with 15 bases between. This CDR3 spans 15 amino acids. Germline V gene sequence: CDR1 MNHNS, CDR2 SASEGT. The CDR3 bases that were read are TGTGCCAGCAGTGAACGGCCAGGGGAAAGATACGAG. It is translated as CASSERPGERYE. The entire CDR3 protein reads CASSERPGERYEQYF.